Sequencing of this TCR beta chain was carried out in a study of T cell responses to AZD1222 COVID-19 vaccine. V trimming: 1 base; J trimming: 7 bases; junction bases outside the gene matches: 1. The CDR3 loop spans 13 amino acids. Germline CDR1 reads SGHTA; CDR2 reads FQGTGA. The repertoire was sequenced with immunoSEQ multiplex PCR; TCRdb's copy has only in-frame clones and lacks some. The table records tens of thousands of clones, roughly 89% of them present only once. This clone was counted once. The sequence derives from an adult who received the AZD1222 COVID-19 vaccine. This chain connects TRBV7-3 to TRBJ2-1, with TRBD2 matching over 7 bases. This sample comprised peripheral blood, obtained 28 days after the second AZD1222 dose. The CDR3 spells CASSLRGGNEQFF. The CDR3, as DNA: TGTGCCAGCAGCTTAAGGGGGGGTAATGAGCAGTTCTTC. Full variable domain (outside the CDR3, taken from reference TRBV7-3 and TRBJ2-1): GAGVSQTPSNKVTEKGKYVELRCDPISGHTALYWYRQSLGQGPEFLIYFQGTGAADDSGLPNDRFFAVRPEGSVSTLKIQRTERGDSAVYLCASSLRGGNEQFFGPGTRLTVL.